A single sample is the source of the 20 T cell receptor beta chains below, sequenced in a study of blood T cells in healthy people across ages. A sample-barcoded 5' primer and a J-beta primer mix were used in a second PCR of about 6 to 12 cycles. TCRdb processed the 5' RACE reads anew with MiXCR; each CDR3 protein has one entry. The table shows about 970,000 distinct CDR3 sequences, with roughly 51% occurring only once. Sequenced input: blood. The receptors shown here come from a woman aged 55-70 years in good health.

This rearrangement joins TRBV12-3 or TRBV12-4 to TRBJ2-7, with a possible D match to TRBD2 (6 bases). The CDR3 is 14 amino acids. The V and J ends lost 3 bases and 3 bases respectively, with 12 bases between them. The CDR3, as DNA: TGTGCCAGCAGTTTCCGGGACTGGATCTACGAGCAGTACTTC. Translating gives CASSFRDWIYEQYF.

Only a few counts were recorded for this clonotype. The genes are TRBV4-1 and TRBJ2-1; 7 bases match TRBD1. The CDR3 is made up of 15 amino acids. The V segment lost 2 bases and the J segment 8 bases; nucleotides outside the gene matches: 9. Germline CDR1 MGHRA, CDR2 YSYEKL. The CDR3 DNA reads TGCGCCAGCAGCCAATCACAGGGGATTCGGGATGAGCAGTTCTTC. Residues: CASSQSQGIRDEQFF.

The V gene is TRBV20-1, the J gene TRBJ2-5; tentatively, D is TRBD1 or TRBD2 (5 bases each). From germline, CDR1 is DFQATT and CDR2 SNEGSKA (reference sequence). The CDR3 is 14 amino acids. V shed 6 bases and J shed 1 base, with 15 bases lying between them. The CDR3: CSAGTGPIQETQYF. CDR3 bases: TGCAGTGCCGGAACGGGACCAATCCAAGAGACCCAGTACTTC.

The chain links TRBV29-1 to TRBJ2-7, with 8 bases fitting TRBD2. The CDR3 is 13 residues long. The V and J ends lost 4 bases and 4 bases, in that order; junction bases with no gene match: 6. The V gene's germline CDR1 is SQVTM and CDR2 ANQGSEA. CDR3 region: CSVARGDRYEQYF. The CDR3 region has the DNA TGCAGCGTTGCGCGGGGGGATCGGTACGAGCAGTACTTC.

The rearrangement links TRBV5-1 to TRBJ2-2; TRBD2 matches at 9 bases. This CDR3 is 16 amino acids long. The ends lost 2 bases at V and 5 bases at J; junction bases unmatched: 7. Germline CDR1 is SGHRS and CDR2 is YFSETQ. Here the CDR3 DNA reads TGCGCCAGCAGCTTCGTTAGCGGGAGAGGGACCGGGGAGCTGTTTTTT. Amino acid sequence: CASSFVSGRGTGELFF.

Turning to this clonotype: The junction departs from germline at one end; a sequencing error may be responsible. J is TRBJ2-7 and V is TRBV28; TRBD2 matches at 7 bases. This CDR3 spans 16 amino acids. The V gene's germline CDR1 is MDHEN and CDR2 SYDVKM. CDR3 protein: CAGSLGLGGFSYEQYF. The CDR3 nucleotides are TGTGCCGGCAGTTTAGGGTTGGGGGGGTTCTCCTACGAGCAGTACTTC.

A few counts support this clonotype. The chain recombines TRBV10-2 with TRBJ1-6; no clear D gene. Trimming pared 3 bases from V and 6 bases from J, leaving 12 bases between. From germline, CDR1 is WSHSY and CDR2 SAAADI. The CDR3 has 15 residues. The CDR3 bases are TGCGCCAGCAGTGACGAAGGGTGGGGTAATTCACCCCTCCACTTT. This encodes CASSDEGWGNSPLHF.

Written as DNA, the CDR3 is TGTGCCAGCAGCCAAACCGGGAGGACGACCTACGAGCAGTACTTC. Amino acids: CASSQTGRTTYEQYF. The chain combines TRBV3-1 with TRBJ2-7, with 7 nucleotides matching TRBD2. The CDR3 is 15 residues long. The J segment lost 2 bases and the V segment lost 2 bases, leaving 6 bases of the junction unmatched. CDR1 is LGHDT and CDR2 is YNNKEL in the germline V gene (reference sequence).

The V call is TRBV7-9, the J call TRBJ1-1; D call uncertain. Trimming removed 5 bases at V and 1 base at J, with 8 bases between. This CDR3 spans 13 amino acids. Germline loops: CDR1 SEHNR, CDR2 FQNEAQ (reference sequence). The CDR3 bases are TGTGCCAGCAGCGCCCAGGCGAACACTGAAGCTTTCTTT. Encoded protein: CASSAQANTEAFF.

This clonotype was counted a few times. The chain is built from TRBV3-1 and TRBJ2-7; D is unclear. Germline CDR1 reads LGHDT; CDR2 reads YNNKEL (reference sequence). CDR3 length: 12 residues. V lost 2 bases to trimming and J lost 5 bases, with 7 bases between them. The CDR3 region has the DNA TGTGCCAGCAGCCAAAGGGTTCACGAGCAGTACTTC. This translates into CASSQRVHEQYF.

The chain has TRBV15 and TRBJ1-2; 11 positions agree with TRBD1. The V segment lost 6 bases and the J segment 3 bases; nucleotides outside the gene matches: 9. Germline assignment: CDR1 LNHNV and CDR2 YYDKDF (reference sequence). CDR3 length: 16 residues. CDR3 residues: CATSTGTGGDYYGYTF. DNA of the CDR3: TGTGCCACCAGTACCGGGACAGGGGGAGACTACTATGGCTACACCTTC.

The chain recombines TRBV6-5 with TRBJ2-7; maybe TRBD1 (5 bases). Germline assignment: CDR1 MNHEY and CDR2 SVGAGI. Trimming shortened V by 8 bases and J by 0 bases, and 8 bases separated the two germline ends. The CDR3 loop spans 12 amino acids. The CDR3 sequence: CASLDTSYEQYF. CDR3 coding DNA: TGTGCCAGCCTGGACACCTCCTACGAGCAGTACTTC.

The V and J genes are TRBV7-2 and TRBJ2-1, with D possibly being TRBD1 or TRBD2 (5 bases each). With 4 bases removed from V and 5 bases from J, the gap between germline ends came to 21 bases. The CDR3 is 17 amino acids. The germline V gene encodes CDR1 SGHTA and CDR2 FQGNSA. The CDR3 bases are TGTGCCAGCAGCTGGGACCTGACCGCACCCGTGAACAATGAGCAGTTCTTC. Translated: CASSWDLTAPVNNEQFF. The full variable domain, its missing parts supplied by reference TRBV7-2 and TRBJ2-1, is GAGVSQSPSNKVTEKGKDVELRCDPISGHTALYWYRQSLGQGLEFLIYFQGNSAPDKSGLPSDRFSAERTGGSVSTLTIQRTQQEDSAVYLCASSWDLTAPVNNEQFFGPGTRLTVL.

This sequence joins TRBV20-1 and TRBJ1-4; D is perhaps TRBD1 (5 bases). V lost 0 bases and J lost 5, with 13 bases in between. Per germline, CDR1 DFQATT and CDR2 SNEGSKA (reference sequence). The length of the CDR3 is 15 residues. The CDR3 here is CSARDLGTKNEKLFF. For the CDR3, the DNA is TGCAGTGCTAGAGATCTCGGGACGAAGAATGAAAAACTGTTTTTT.

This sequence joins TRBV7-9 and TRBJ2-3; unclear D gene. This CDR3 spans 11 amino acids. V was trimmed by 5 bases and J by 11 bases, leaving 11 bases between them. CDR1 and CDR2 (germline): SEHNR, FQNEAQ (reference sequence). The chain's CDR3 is CASSRLTEQYF. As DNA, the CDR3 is TGTGCCAGCAGCAGACTGACGGAGCAGTATTTT.

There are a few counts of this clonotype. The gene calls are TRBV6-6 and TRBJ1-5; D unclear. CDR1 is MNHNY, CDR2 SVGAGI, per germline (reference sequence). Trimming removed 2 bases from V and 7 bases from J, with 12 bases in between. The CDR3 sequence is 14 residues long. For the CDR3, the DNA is TGTGCCAGCAGTTACGTGGGGAAGGGACAGCCCCAGCATTTT. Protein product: CASSYVGKGQPQHF.

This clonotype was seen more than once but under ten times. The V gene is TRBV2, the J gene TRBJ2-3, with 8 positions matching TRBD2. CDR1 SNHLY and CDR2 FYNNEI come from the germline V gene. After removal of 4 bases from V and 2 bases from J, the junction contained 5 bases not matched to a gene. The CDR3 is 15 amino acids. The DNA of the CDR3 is TGTGCCAGCAGTGTTAGCGGGACCGACACAGATACGCAGTATTTT. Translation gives CASSVSGTDTDTQYF.

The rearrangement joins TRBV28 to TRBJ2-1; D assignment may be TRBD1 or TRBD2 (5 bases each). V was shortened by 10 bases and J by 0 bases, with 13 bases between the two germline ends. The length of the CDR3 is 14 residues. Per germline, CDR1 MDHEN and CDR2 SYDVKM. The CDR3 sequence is CATTGGVSYNEQFF. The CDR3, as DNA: TGTGCCACCACTGGGGGTGTCTCCTACAATGAGCAGTTCTTC.

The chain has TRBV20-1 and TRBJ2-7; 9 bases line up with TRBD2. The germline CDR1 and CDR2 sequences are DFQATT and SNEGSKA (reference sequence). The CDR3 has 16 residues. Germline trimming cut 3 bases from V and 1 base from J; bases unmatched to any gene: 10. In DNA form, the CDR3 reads TGCAGTGCTAGTGGGCAACTAGCGGGTCTTTCCTACGAGCAGTACTTC. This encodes CSASGQLAGLSYEQYF.

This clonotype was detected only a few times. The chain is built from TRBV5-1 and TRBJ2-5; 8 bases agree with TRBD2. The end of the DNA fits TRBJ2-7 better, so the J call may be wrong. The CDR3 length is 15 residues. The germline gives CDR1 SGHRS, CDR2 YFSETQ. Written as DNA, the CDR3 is TGCGCCAGCAGCTTGGGAGGACTAGCATCTTGCGAGCAGTACTTC. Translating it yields CASSLGGLASCEQYF.